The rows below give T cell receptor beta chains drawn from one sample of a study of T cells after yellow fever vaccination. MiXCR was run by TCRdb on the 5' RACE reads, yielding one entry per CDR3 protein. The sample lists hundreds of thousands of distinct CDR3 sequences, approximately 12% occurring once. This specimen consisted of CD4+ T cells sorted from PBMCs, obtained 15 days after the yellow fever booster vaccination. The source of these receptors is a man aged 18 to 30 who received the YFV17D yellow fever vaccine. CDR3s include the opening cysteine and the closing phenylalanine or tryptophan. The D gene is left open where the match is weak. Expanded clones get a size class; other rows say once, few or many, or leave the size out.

CASSPPDGSTEAFF TGTGCCAGCAGCCCCCCGGACGGTAGCACTGAAGCTTTCTTT - TRBJ1-1 TRBV7-9 few
CASSPQGATDTQYF TGTGCCAGCAGTCCACAGGGAGCCACAGATACGCAGTATTTT - TRBJ2-3 TRBV6-4 few
CASSPRWQGVDNEQFF TGTGCCAGCTCACCACGCTGGCAGGGGGTCGACAATGAGCAGTTCTTC TRBD1 TRBJ2-1 TRBV18 few
CASSLVAGAYEQYF TGTGCCAGCAGCTTAGTAGCGGGGGCCTACGAGCAGTACTTC TRBD2 TRBJ2-7 TRBV7-2 few
CASRLPGGEQFF TGTGCCAGCAGATTACCGGGGGGCGAGCAGTTCTTC - TRBJ2-1 TRBV7-2 -
CASSLAGRGYTF TGTGCCAGCAGCTTAGCGGGAAGGGGCTACACCTTC - TRBJ1-2 TRBV7-2 few
CASSRGRWETQYF TGTGCCAGCAGCCGGGGAAGGTGGGAGACCCAGTACTTC - TRBJ2-5 TRBV7-3 -
CAITGQGKGEAFF TGTGCCATCACCGGACAGGGAAAGGGGGAAGCTTTCTTT TRBD1 TRBJ1-1 TRBV10-3 few
CSVYGQGFLNTEAFF TGCAGCGTTTATGGACAGGGCTTCTTGAACACTGAAGCTTTCTTT TRBD1 TRBJ1-1 TRBV29-1 few
CASSLSSFGANVLTF TGTGCCAGCAGTTTGTCGTCCTTTGGGGCCAACGTCCTGACTTTC - TRBJ2-6 TRBV28 few
CASSLHRVSDTQYF TGTGCCAGCAGCTTACACAGGGTCTCAGATACGCAGTATTTT - TRBJ2-3 TRBV5-4 -
CASSNRVGTEAFF TGTGCCAGCAGTAACAGGGTCGGAACTGAAGCTTTCTTT - TRBJ1-1 TRBV6-2/TRBV6-3 -
CASSQAGTGRNTIYF TGTGCCAGCAGCCAAGCCGGGACAGGGAGAAACACCATATATTTT TRBD1 TRBJ1-3 TRBV28 -
CASREQGSQETQYF TGTGCCAGCCGAGAACAGGGAAGCCAAGAGACCCAGTACTTC - TRBJ2-5 TRBV12-3/TRBV12-4 few
CATGVGTDTGELFF TGTGCCACCGGAGTCGGGACAGACACCGGGGAGCTGTTTTTT TRBD1 TRBJ2-2 TRBV24-1 many
CASSFPKGGAGELFF TGTGCCAGCAGTTTCCCTAAGGGGGGGGCCGGGGAGCTGTTTTTT - TRBJ2-2 TRBV12-3/TRBV12-4 many
CSARDSHTGVYGYTF TGCAGTGCTAGAGATTCCCATACGGGGGTTTATGGCTACACCTTC - TRBJ1-2 TRBV20-1 -
CASSVAPVDTQYF TGTGCCAGCAGCGTAGCCCCAGTCGATACGCAGTATTTT - TRBJ2-3 TRBV9 few
CSAEQGNYGYTF TGCAGCGCCGAACAGGGAAACTATGGCTACACCTTC - TRBJ1-2 TRBV29-1 few
CASSYQEGAETQYF TGTGCCAGCAGCTATCAAGAAGGGGCGGAGACCCAGTACTTC - TRBJ2-5 TRBV7-6 many
CASSVVPGGQETQYF TGTGCCAGCAGCGTAGTCCCGGGGGGCCAAGAGACCCAGTACTTC TRBD2 TRBJ2-5 TRBV9 few
CASSRLFLAGGPETQYF TGTGCCAGCAGCCGACTATTTCTAGCGGGGGGGCCGGAGACCCAGTACTTC TRBD2 TRBJ2-5 TRBV4-2 -
CASSIRQGSNYGYTF TGTGCCAGCAGCATCCGACAGGGCTCAAACTATGGCTACACCTTC TRBD1 TRBJ1-2 TRBV7-8 few